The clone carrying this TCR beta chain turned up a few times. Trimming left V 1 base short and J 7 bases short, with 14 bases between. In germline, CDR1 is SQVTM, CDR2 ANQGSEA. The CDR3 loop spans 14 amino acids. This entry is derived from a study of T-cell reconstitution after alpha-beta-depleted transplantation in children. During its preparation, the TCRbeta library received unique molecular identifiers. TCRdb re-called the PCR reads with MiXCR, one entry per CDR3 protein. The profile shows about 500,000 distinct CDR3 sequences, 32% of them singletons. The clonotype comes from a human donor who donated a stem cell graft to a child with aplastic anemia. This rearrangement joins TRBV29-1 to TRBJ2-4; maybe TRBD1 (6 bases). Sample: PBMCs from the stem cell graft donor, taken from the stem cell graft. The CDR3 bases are TGCAGCGTTGAAGTCCCCCCCCAGGGGAACATTCAGTACTTC. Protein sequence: CSVEVPPQGNIQYF.